The clone carrying this T cell receptor (beta chain) was recorded many times. The antigen remains unidentified. The V gene's germline CDR1 is SEHNR and CDR2 FQNEAQ (reference sequence). This CDR3 has 16 residues. Trimming shortened V by 3 bases and J by 4 bases, and 16 bases separated the two germline ends. These data belong to a study of T cell repertoires in cytomegalovirus infection. Across the study: It was the public TCR beta signatures that indicated both CMV infection and matching HLA type.

Whole-study results and caveats: Across the ex vivo response, the dominant clonotypes were HLA-C-restricted CMV-specific TCR beta clonotypes. Cumulative frequency of public TCR beta families picked out carriers of CMV plus the relevant HLA.

TCRdb analysed the reads with MiXCR anew, one entry per CDR3 protein. The repertoire has around 450,000 distinct CDR3 sequences, around 11% of them found once; the top ten carry 10%. The sample was PBMCs. The sequence was obtained from a human donor in good health (CMV status not recorded). Some clones in this sample may be carry-over from other donors' samples. The V and J genes are TRBV7-9 and TRBJ2-1; D might be TRBD1 (6 bases). CDR3 bases: TGTGCCAGCAGCTTTCCTTACAATAGGGGGTACAATGAGCAGTTCTTC. Translated: CASSFPYNRGYNEQFF. Full variable domain (rest looked up from reference TRBV7-9 and TRBJ2-1): DTGVSQNPRHKITKRGQNVTFRCDPISEHNRLYWYRQTLGQGPEFLTYFQNEAQLEKSRLLSDRFSAERPKGSFSTLEIQRTEQGDSAMYLCASSFPYNRGYNEQFFGPGTRLTVL.